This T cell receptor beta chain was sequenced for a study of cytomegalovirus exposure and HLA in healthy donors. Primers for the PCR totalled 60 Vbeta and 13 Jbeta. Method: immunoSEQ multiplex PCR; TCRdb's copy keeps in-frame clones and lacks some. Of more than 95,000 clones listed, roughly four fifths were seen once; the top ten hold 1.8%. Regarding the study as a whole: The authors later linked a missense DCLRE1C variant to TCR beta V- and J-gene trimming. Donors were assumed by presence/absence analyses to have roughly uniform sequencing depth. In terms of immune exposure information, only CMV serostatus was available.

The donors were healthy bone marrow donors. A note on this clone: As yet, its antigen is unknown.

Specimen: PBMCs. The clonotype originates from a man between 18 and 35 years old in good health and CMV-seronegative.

CDR3 in DNA: TGTGCCAGAAACACCATATATTTT. This translates into CARNTIYF. This sequence joins TRBV12-5 and TRBJ1-3; no reliable D call. CDR3 length: 8 amino acids. CDR1 is LGHNT, CDR2 FRNRAP, per germline.